This T cell receptor (beta chain) was observed in a study of shared clonotypes between healthy human individuals. V lost 4 bases, J lost 0 bases, and 3 bases stayed unmatched. The CDR3 runs 14 residues. Germline lookup yields CDR1 SNHLY and CDR2 FYNNEI. Terminally differentiated effector memory CD45RA+ cells were excluded by CCR7 positive selection of CD45RO-negative cells. This table comes from immunoSEQ multiplex PCR, and its TCRdb copy is limited to in-frame clones, with some not included. In the table there are some 600,000 clones, approximately 96% of which are singletons. The receptor's source is a woman aged 25-40 years in good health. The source material was naive CD8+ T cells sorted from blood. The rearrangement uses TRBV2 and TRBJ2-7; 7 nucleotides agree with TRBD2. The CDR3 DNA follows: TGTGCCAGCAGTGTCCGGACTAGCTCCTACGAGCAGTACTTC. Translating gives CASSVRTSSYEQYF.